This TCR beta chain originates from a study of T cells in Graves' hyperthyroidism and ophthalmopathy. Template material for amplifying TCR beta CDR3 regions consisted of RNA transcripts. First-round RT-PCR targeting the TCR CDR3 was performed with the HTBI primer set. MiXCR, run by TCRdb on the multiplex PCR reads, gives a single entry per CDR3 protein. The sample records 550,000 to 800,000 distinct CDR3 sequences, approximately 15% being singletons. Trimming left V 2 bases short and J 6 bases short, with 8 bases between. The CDR3 loop spans 12 amino acids. The germline V gene encodes CDR1 SGHDT and CDR2 YYEEEE.

Specimen: blood. The clonotype was recovered from a man aged 45-60 years with Graves' hyperthyroidism. The chain has TRBV5-6 and TRBJ2-5; D gene ambiguous. CDR3 coding DNA: TGTGCCAGCAGCTTAGGCTTCAAGACCCAGTACTTC. Its protein is CASSLGFKTQYF. Drawing the rest from reference TRBV5-6 and TRBJ2-5, the complete variable domain is DAGVTQSPTHLIKTRGQQVTLRCSPKSGHDTVSWYQQALGQGPQFIFQYYEEEERQRGNFPDRFSGHQFPNYSSELNVNALLLGDSALYLCASSLGFKTQYFGPGTRLLVL.